A selection of T cell receptor beta chains follows, all from one sample in a study of chemoradiotherapy in HPV16-positive cancers. TCRdb's copy holds only in-frame clones and misses some; the assay was immunoSEQ multiplex PCR. The sample has 5,000 or so clones; around 88% are singletons. The starting material was tumor tissue, obtained from a patient who underwent chemoradiotherapy. The receptors were sampled from a human donor with HPV-associated anogenital cancer. The CDR3 runs from the conserved cysteine through the conserved F or W. The order of the fields is clone size, D gene, V gene, J gene, CDR3 protein, CDR3 DNA. D genes are given only for firm matches. Not all rows give a size; the values are once, few, many and, for expanded clones, a class.

clone size: -
D gene: TRBD1
V gene: TRBV6-5
J gene: TRBJ2-7
CDR3 protein: CASSGPGQRSLEQYF
CDR3 DNA: TGTGCCAGCAGTGGTCCGGGACAGCGCTCCTTAGAGCAGTACTTC

clone size: -
D gene: TRBD2
V gene: TRBV7-9
J gene: TRBJ2-3
CDR3 protein: CASSFTSGGGTDTQYF
CDR3 DNA: TGTGCCAGCAGCTTCACTAGCGGGGGGGGCACAGATACGCAGTATTTT

clone size: once
D gene: -
V gene: TRBV27
J gene: TRBJ1-5
CDR3 protein: CASSLGSGISQPQHF
CDR3 DNA: TGTGCCAGCAGTTTAGGGTCAGGGATAAGTCAGCCCCAGCATTTT

clone size: few
D gene: -
V gene: TRBV25-1
J gene: TRBJ1-1
CDR3 protein: CASSQGGDPNTEAFF
CDR3 DNA: TGTGCCAGCAGTCAGGGCGGGGATCCGAACACTGAAGCTTTCTTT

clone size: -
D gene: TRBD1
V gene: TRBV4-2
J gene: TRBJ2-7
CDR3 protein: CASSQGGQGPYEQYF
CDR3 DNA: TGTGCCAGCAGCCAAGGGGGACAGGGGCCCTACGAGCAGTACTTC

clone size: -
D gene: -
V gene: TRBV5-1
J gene: TRBJ1-2
CDR3 protein: CASSLGQAMGYTF
CDR3 DNA: TGCGCCAGCAGCTTGGGACAGGCGATGGGCTACACCTTC

clone size: -
D gene: -
V gene: TRBV6-4
J gene: TRBJ1-6
CDR3 protein: CASSANQGDGSPLHF
CDR3 DNA: TGTGCCAGCAGTGCTAACCAAGGGGACGGGTCACCCCTCCACTTT

clone size: -
D gene: -
V gene: TRBV19
J gene: TRBJ1-1
CDR3 protein: CASGGRPRGTEAFF
CDR3 DNA: TGTGCCAGTGGGGGCAGGCCAAGAGGCACTGAAGCTTTCTTT

clone size: -
D gene: -
V gene: TRBV29-1
J gene: TRBJ2-6
CDR3 protein: CSVVNPGANVLTF
CDR3 DNA: TGCAGCGTTGTGAATCCTGGGGCCAACGTCCTGACTTTC

clone size: -
D gene: -
V gene: TRBV4-2
J gene: TRBJ2-3
CDR3 protein: CASSHPARQGASTDTQYF
CDR3 DNA: TGTGCCAGCAGCCATCCCGCCAGACAAGGAGCTAGCACAGATACGCAGTATTTT

clone size: -
D gene: -
V gene: TRBV7-2
J gene: TRBJ2-3
CDR3 protein: CASSPPSTDTQYF
CDR3 DNA: TGTGCCAGCAGCCCACCTAGCACAGATACGCAGTATTTT

clone size: -
D gene: -
V gene: TRBV27
J gene: TRBJ1-4
CDR3 protein: CASSLVRGGEKLFF
CDR3 DNA: TGTGCCAGCAGTTTAGTCAGGGGCGGTGAAAAACTGTTTTTT

clone size: -
D gene: -
V gene: TRBV11-3
J gene: TRBJ2-2
CDR3 protein: CASSSGHNTGELFF
CDR3 DNA: TGTGCCAGCAGCTCGGGACACAACACCGGGGAGCTGTTTTTT

clone size: -
D gene: -
V gene: TRBV30
J gene: TRBJ1-1
CDR3 protein: CAWSVRGKGSGAEAFF
CDR3 DNA: TGTGCCTGGAGTGTACGGGGGAAGGGGTCAGGGGCTGAAGCTTTCTTT

clone size: -
D gene: -
V gene: TRBV7-8
J gene: TRBJ1-5
CDR3 protein: CASSLERVGGNQPQHF
CDR3 DNA: TGTGCCAGCAGCTTAGAGAGGGTTGGGGGGAATCAGCCCCAGCATTTT

clone size: -
D gene: TRBD1
V gene: TRBV6-1
J gene: TRBJ2-1
CDR3 protein: CASSPTGESYNEQFF
CDR3 DNA: TGTGCCAGCAGCCCTACAGGGGAATCCTACAATGAGCAGTTCTTC

clone size: -
D gene: TRBD1
V gene: TRBV9
J gene: TRBJ2-7
CDR3 protein: CASSVDPWTGHYEQYF
CDR3 DNA: TGTGCCAGCAGCGTAGACCCCTGGACAGGGCATTACGAGCAGTACTTC

clone size: -
D gene: TRBD1
V gene: TRBV4-3
J gene: TRBJ1-4
CDR3 protein: CASSHTQGAHEKLFF
CDR3 DNA: TGCGCCAGCAGTCATACGCAGGGGGCGCATGAAAAACTGTTTTTT

clone size: -
D gene: -
V gene: TRBV18
J gene: TRBJ2-1
CDR3 protein: CASSPGRIEQFF
CDR3 DNA: TGTGCCAGCTCACCAGGCCGGATCGAGCAGTTCTTC

clone size: -
D gene: -
V gene: TRBV10-2
J gene: TRBJ1-5
CDR3 protein: CASSSDSEQPQHF
CDR3 DNA: TGCGCCAGCAGCAGCGATTCGGAACAGCCCCAGCATTTT

clone size: -
D gene: -
V gene: TRBV2
J gene: TRBJ2-7
CDR3 protein: CASSQDQGSEQYF
CDR3 DNA: TGTGCCAGCAGTCAAGACCAGGGGTCCGAGCAGTACTTC